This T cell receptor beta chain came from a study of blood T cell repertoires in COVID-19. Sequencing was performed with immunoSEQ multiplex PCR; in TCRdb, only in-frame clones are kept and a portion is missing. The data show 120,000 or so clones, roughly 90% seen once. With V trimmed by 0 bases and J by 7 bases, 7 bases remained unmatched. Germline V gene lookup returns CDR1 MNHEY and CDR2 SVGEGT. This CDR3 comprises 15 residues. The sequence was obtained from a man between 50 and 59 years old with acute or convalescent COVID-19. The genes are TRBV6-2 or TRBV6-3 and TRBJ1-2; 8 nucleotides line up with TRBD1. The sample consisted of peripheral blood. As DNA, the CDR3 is TGTGCCAGCAGTTACTCGCCGGGACAGGCGGGTGGCTACACCTTC. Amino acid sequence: CASSYSPGQAGGYTF.